These 8 T cell receptor beta chains were sequenced from one sample in a study of cytomegalovirus exposure and HLA in healthy donors. A multiplex PCR was run with 60 Vbeta primers and 13 Jbeta primers. Profiling relied on immunoSEQ multiplex PCR, and the TCRdb table lists in-frame clones only, not all of them. The table lists 160,000 or so clones, more than 65% of them singletons, with approximately 0.51% in the top ten. Sequencing was carried out using PBMCs. All receptors come from a woman in her 50s in good health and CMV-seronegative.

The rearrangement uses TRBV5-1 and TRBJ1-5; no definite D call. The CDR3 runs to 14 residues. CDR1 SGHRS and CDR2 YFSETQ come from the germline V gene. V dropped 0 bases and J dropped 4 bases, with 8 bases sitting between them. Here the CDR3 reads CASSLGGWNQPQHF. In DNA form, the CDR3 reads TGCGCCAGCAGCTTGGGAGGGTGGAATCAGCCCCAGCATTTT.

This clone was seen more than once but under ten times. The chain's CDR3 is CASSQRRDSAGYGYTF. The CDR3 coding sequence is TGTGCCAGCAGCCAACGCCGGGACAGTGCGGGGTATGGCTACACCTTC. The V call is TRBV7-2, the J call TRBJ1-2; 7 bases match TRBD1. The germline V gene encodes CDR1 SGHTA and CDR2 FQGNSA. V lost 5 bases and J lost 5; bases outside the gene matches: 14. This CDR3 spans 16 amino acids.

The CDR3 DNA reads as TGTGCCTGGAGTGTACTTGGACAGTCAAATGAAAAACTGTTTTTT. It specifies CAWSVLGQSNEKLFF. The chain carries TRBV30 and TRBJ1-4, with TRBD1 as a possible D gene (6 bases). The V end lost 0 bases, the J end lost 5 bases, and 13 bases lay between the germline ends. Germline lookup yields CDR1 GTSNPN and CDR2 SVGIG (reference sequence). CDR3 length: 15 residues. Full variable domain (outside the CDR3, taken from reference TRBV30 and TRBJ1-4): SQTIHQWPATLVQPVGSPLSLECTVEGTSNPNLYWYRQAAGRGLQLLFYSVGIGQISSEVPQNLSASRPQDRQFILSSKKLLLSDSGFYLCAWSVLGQSNEKLFFGSGTQLSVL.

The chain combines TRBV27 with TRBJ1-1; D ambiguous. The ends were cut back, 3 bases at V and 8 bases at J, with 7 bases in the middle. Germline CDR1 reads MNHEY; CDR2 reads SMNVEV (reference sequence). There are 11 residues in the CDR3. The CDR3 region has the DNA TGTGCCAGCAGTTTGGGAGCCGAAGCTTTCTTT. It codes for CASSLGAEAFF.

The chain is built from TRBV5-1 and TRBJ1-1; D gene unclear. V was clipped by 4 bases and J by 0 bases, with 13 bases between them. The CDR3 is made up of 15 amino acids. From germline, CDR1 is SGHRS and CDR2 YFSETQ. This CDR3 reads CASSPTVAMNTEAFF. As DNA, the CDR3 is TGCGCCAGCAGCCCTACCGTTGCCATGAACACTGAAGCTTTCTTT.

The chain couples TRBV19 to TRBJ1-3; 9 bases are shared with TRBD1. Germline CDR1 LNHDA, CDR2 SQIVND (reference sequence). J was trimmed by 4 bases and V by 6 bases; bases with no gene match: 10. The CDR3 has 16 amino acids. The CDR3 nucleotides are TGTGCCAGTAGCCGATCTCACAGGGGGCCAGGAAACACCATATATTTT. It codes for CASSRSHRGPGNTIYF. The whole variable domain, filled in from reference TRBV19 and TRBJ1-3, reads DGGITQSPKYLFRKEGQNVTLSCEQNLNHDAMYWYRQDPGQGLRLIYYSQIVNDFQKGDIAEGYSVSREKKESFPLTVTSAQKNPTAFYLCASSRSHRGPGNTIYFGEGSWLTVV.

The V call is TRBV4-1, the J call TRBJ2-7; D remains ambiguous. Trimming left V 1 base short and J 6 bases short, with 7 bases between. Per the germline V gene, CDR1 is MGHRA and CDR2 is YSYEKL. The CDR3 has 12 residues. The CDR3 sequence: CASSQARGEQYF. In DNA form, the CDR3 reads TGCGCCAGCAGCCAAGCTAGAGGCGAGCAGTACTTC.

V is TRBV4-3 and J is TRBJ2-4; possibly TRBD2 for D (6 bases). Trimming took 1 base from V and 4 from J, leaving 14 bases between them. This CDR3 comprises 16 residues. Germline lookup yields CDR1 LGHNA and CDR2 YSLEER. This CDR3 reads CASSQGLRDLKNIQYF. CDR3 nucleotides: TGCGCCAGCAGCCAAGGCCTCCGGGACTTAAAAAACATTCAGTACTTC.